This T cell receptor beta chain was observed in a study of CD8 T cells in ankylosing spondylitis. The table lists this clonotype with a few counts. Antigen: not known. Quantitative 5'-RACE with molecular barcodes was used to make the TCR beta libraries. Using its own MiXCR run on the 5' RACE reads, TCRdb lists one record per CDR3 protein. The sample has around 890,000 distinct CDR3 sequences; approximately 10% are singletons. The CDR3 spans 15 residues. Trimming removed 5 bases from V and 3 bases from J; junction bases left unmatched: 10. CDR1 is SQVTM, CDR2 ANQGSEA, per germline. Study-wide findings and caveats: Clones that were linked to disease were CD8+ and were relatively rare in peripheral blood. A TCR beta motif of eight highly homologous variants appeared characteristic of ankylosing spondylitis blood. Previously reported in reactive arthritis synovial fluid and blood were some of the motif variants. The authors reported significant enrichment of disease-linked clones in matched ankylosing spondylitis synovial fluid.

The receptor's source is a male donor with ankylosing spondylitis. The sample taken for sequencing was blood, either unsorted or a sorted T cell fraction (not recorded which). V and J are TRBV29-1 and TRBJ2-3; 8 positions agree with TRBD2. In nucleotides, the CDR3 is TGCAGCGTTAAAGGTCTAGCGGGTGGTACAGATACGCAGTATTTT. It encodes CSVKGLAGGTDTQYF.